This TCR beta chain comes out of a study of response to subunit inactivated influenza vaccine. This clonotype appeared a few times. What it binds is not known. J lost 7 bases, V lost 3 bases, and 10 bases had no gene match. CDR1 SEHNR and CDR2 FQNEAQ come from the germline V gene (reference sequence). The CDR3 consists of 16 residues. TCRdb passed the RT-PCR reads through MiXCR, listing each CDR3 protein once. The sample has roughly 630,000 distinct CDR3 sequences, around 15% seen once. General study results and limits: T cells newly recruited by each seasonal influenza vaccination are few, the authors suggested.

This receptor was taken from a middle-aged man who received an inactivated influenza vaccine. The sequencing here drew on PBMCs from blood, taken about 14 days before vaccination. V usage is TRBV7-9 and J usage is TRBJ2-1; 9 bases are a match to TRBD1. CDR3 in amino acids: CASSFGPGTGFNEQFF. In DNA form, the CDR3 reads TGTGCCAGCAGCTTCGGTCCCGGGACAGGGTTTAATGAGCAGTTCTTC.